The entry below describes one T cell receptor beta chain. The antigen is unknown. This record comes from a study of T cells in Graves' hyperthyroidism and ophthalmopathy. About the study: Peripheral blood samples were taken at initial diagnosis, prior to any treatment.

Germline CDR1 and CDR2: SNHLY and FYNNEI. There are 15 residues in the CDR3. The V and J ends lost 7 bases and 2 bases, in that order; junction bases with no gene match: 10. Exclusion criteria comprised uncontrolled infection, other autoimmune disease, pregnancy or lactation. RNA transcripts were the template for amplifying TCR beta CDR3 regions. Using the HTBI primer set, a first-round RT-PCR was run on the TCR CDR3. TCRdb re-derived calls from the multiplex PCR reads in MiXCR, one entry per CDR3 protein. The table has hundreds of thousands of distinct CDR3 sequences, approximately 14% seen once. Study-level findings and limits: A model built on 13 V-J features separated ophthalmopathy from stable hyperthyroidism.

This clonotype was obtained from a woman in her 40s with Graves' ophthalmopathy. The V gene is TRBV2, the J gene TRBJ2-7, with TRBD2 matching 8 bases. The sequencing sample was made of blood. CDR3 coding DNA: TGTGCCAGCACCGAGGAACTAGCGGCAACCTACGAGCAGTACTTC. Translating it yields CASTEELAATYEQYF.